These T cell receptor beta chains were read from a single sample in a study of blood T cell repertoires in COVID-19. Clones were sequenced by immunoSEQ multiplex PCR, and TCRdb holds only the in-frame ones, with some missing. The table shows hundreds of thousands of clones, with 80% to 90% occurring only once. The source material was PBMCs or T cells enriched from blood (not recorded which). The receptors derive from a man between 35 and 55 years old who had recovered from COVID-19. CDR3s include the opening cysteine and the closing phenylalanine or tryptophan. Each record gives: V gene, J gene, D gene, clone size, CDR3 DNA, CDR3 protein. A D gene is named only where the DNA matches it firmly. Only some rows state a clone size, as once, few, many or a class for expanded clones.

TRBV2	TRBJ2-1	TRBD2	-	TGTGCCAGCAGCCACTCCACTAGCGGGCTATCCTACAATGAGCAGTTCTTC	CASSHSTSGLSYNEQFF
TRBV25-1	TRBJ1-5	-	few	TGTGCCAGCAGTTCTACAGGGAGCAATCAGCCCCAGCATTTT	CASSSTGSNQPQHF
TRBV7-3	TRBJ1-1	-	-	TGTGCCAGCAGCTTAAACAGGGTAGAAAAGGTTTTCTTT	CASSLNRVEKVFF
TRBV9	TRBJ1-2	-	-	TGTGCCAGCAGCCCCCCCGTGGGAGGGGCGCAGGGCTACACCTTC	CASSPPVGGAQGYTF
TRBV4-1	TRBJ2-3	TRBD2	once	TGCGCCAGCAGCCCCGGGGAGCGGGAGTGGGATACGCAGTATTTT	CASSPGEREWDTQYF
TRBV10-3	TRBJ1-3	TRBD1	-	TGTGCCATCAGTGAGGGACAGGTTCCTGGAGGAAACACCATATATTTT	CAISEGQVPGGNTIYF
TRBV5-1	TRBJ2-1	-	-	TGCGCCAGCAGCACCGACAGATCCTCCTACAATGAGCAGTTCTTC	CASSTDRSSYNEQFF
TRBV4-1	TRBJ2-3	TRBD2	once	TGCGCCAGCAGCATAGGGACTATTTTCGCAGATACGCAGTATTTT	CASSIGTIFADTQYF
TRBV7-2	TRBJ1-3	-	-	TGTGCCAGCAGCTCTCAGGGCCTGGGTGTAAACACCATATATTTT	CASSSQGLGVNTIYF
TRBV28	TRBJ1-1	TRBD1	once	TGTGCCAGCAGTTACAGGGGGCAGTTGAACACTGAAGCTTTCTTT	CASSYRGQLNTEAFF
TRBV30	TRBJ2-1	-	-	TGTGCCTGGAGTGTAGGAGGGGGCCATAATGAGCAGTTCTTC	CAWSVGGGHNEQFF
TRBV6-2/TRBV6-3	TRBJ2-3	-	once	TGTGCCAGCAGTTACGCGGCAGACCCAGATACGCAGTATTTT	CASSYAADPDTQYF
TRBV7-2	TRBJ1-5	TRBD1	-	TGTGCCAGCAGCCACAGACAGGGGGATCAGCCCCAGCATTTT	CASSHRQGDQPQHF
TRBV19	TRBJ2-2	TRBD2	once	TGTGCCAGTAGCCTAATAGGACTAGCGGGACTCAACACCGGGGAGCTGTTTTTT	CASSLIGLAGLNTGELFF
TRBV7-9	TRBJ1-4	TRBD1	-	TGTGCCAGCAGCTCGACAGGGGCTAATGAAAAACTGTTTTTT	CASSSTGANEKLFF
TRBV3-1/TRBV3-2	TRBJ1-5	-	once	TGTGCCAGCAGCCAAGAGGTCATACTGGACTCCAATCAGCCCCAGCATTTT	CASSQEVILDSNQPQHF
TRBV4-1	TRBJ1-2	-	once	TGCGCCAGCAGCCAAGATCGTGCGTCTGGCTACACCTTC	CASSQDRASGYTF
TRBV29-1	TRBJ2-7	-	-	TGCAGCGTTGAAGACGGCTTGCGGTACGAGCAGTACTTC	CSVEDGLRYEQYF
TRBV7-9	TRBJ2-7	-	-	TGTGCCAGCAGCTTAGGAACAGGTTTTTACTACGAGCAGTACTTC	CASSLGTGFYYEQYF
TRBV30	TRBJ1-5	TRBD1	-	TGTGCCTGGGCGCAGGGGGAGGATCAGCCCCAGCATTTT	CAWAQGEDQPQHF
TRBV4-2	TRBJ1-6	TRBD1	-	TGTGCCAGCAGCCAAGACAGGGACAGGGGAACTCCCCTCCACTTT	CASSQDRDRGTPLHF
TRBV5-1	TRBJ2-7	-	few	TGCGCCAGCAGCTTGGCCGGACTCTTCTCCTACGAGCAGTACTTC	CASSLAGLFSYEQYF
TRBV27	TRBJ2-3	TRBD2	-	TGTGCCAGCAGTGCAGGGACTAGCGGGACAACAGATACGCAGTATTTT	CASSAGTSGTTDTQYF